Here is one T cell receptor (beta chain) with its context. The data belong to a study of T cell responses to AZD1222 COVID-19 vaccine. Sequencing used immunoSEQ multiplex PCR; TCRdb keeps in-frame clones, though not all of them. Among more than 150,000 clones listed, roughly nine tenths were seen once. Sequencing used peripheral blood, obtained 28 days after the second AZD1222 dose. This clonotype was sampled from an adult who received the AZD1222 COVID-19 vaccine.

The CDR3 here is CASRPTDGYNQPQHF. CDR3 nucleotide sequence: TGTGCCAGCAGACCGACGGACGGATACAATCAGCCCCAGCATTTT. The chain is built from TRBV6-5 and TRBJ1-5; no reliable D call. Trimming cost V 6 bases and J 3 bases, with 15 bases left between them. From germline, CDR1 is MNHEY and CDR2 SVGAGI. This CDR3 is 15 amino acids long.